Below, 30 T cell receptor beta chains from the same sample are listed, as sequenced in a study of OX40 agonist ivuxolimab in advanced cancers. TCRdb's copy holds only in-frame clones and misses some; the assay was immunoSEQ multiplex PCR. The sample contains fewer than 40,000 clones, less than 85% of which appear only once. The material was CD4+ or CD8+ T cells sorted from blood, obtained in a trial of the OX40 agonist ivuxolimab. These receptors originate from an adult with an advanced solid tumor such as melanoma, head and neck, liver or kidney cancer.

This sequence joins TRBV5-4 and TRBJ1-2; possibly TRBD1 for D (5 bases). The CDR3 runs 14 residues. Germline V lookup: CDR1 SGHNT, CDR2 YYREEE (reference sequence). Trimming took off 5 bases at V and 4 bases at J, with 15 bases between the two ends. CDR3: CASSYLGTGYGYTF. The CDR3 DNA reads TGTGCCAGCAGTTATTTGGGTACAGGCTATGGCTACACCTTC. The full variable domain, completed using reference TRBV5-4 and TRBJ1-2, is ETGVTQSPTHLIKTRGQQVTLRCSSQSGHNTVSWYQQALGQGPQFIFQYYREEENGRGNFPPRFSGLQFPNYSSELNVNALELDDSALYLCASSYLGTGYGYTFGSGTRLTVV.

V and J are TRBV7-9 and TRBJ2-4; a possible D gene is TRBD1 (6 bases). Trimming shortened V by 5 bases and J by 0 bases, and 14 bases separated the two germline ends. Germline V CDR1 and CDR2: SEHNR, FQNEAQ (reference sequence). This CDR3 has 16 amino acids. The CDR3 reads CASSPRTAGAKNIQYF. CDR3 DNA sequence: TGTGCCAGCAGCCCGCGGACAGCCGGAGCCAAAAACATTCAGTACTTC. Full variable domain (outside the CDR3, taken from reference TRBV7-9 and TRBJ2-4): DTGVSQNPRHKITKRGQNVTFRCDPISEHNRLYWYRQTLGQGPEFLTYFQNEAQLEKSRLLSDRFSAERPKGSFSTLEIQRTEQGDSAMYLCASSPRTAGAKNIQYFGAGTRLSVL.

The V gene is TRBV2, the J gene TRBJ2-3; TRBD2 matches at 12 bases. Losses at the gene ends were 4 bases for V and 6 bases for J; bases not matched to a gene: 8. The CDR3 has 16 amino acids. CDR1 and CDR2 from the germline V gene are SNHLY and FYNNEI. CDR3 nucleotide sequence: TGTGCCAGCAGTGGGGCTAGCGGGGGGGCAGGGGATACGCAGTATTTT. Translating it yields CASSGASGGAGDTQYF.

This clone was counted between two and nine times. The chain links TRBV2 to TRBJ1-1; tentative D call: TRBD1 (6 bases). The CDR3 consists of 15 residues. V was trimmed by 3 bases and J by 5 bases, leaving 16 bases between them. The germline CDR1 and CDR2 sequences are SNHLY and FYNNEI. CDR3 coding DNA: TGTGCCAGCAGTGAGGGGATAACAGGGAGGACTGAAGCTTTCTTT. Protein: CASSEGITGRTEAFF.

The chain has TRBV5-1 and TRBJ2-7; tentatively, D is TRBD1 (5 bases). Germline CDR1 SGHRS, CDR2 YFSETQ. V lost 1 base and J 1 base, leaving 15 bases between the germline ends. The CDR3 has 16 amino acids. CDR3: CASSLFLGAESYEQYF. The CDR3 bases are TGCGCCAGCAGCTTGTTCTTAGGGGCCGAGTCCTACGAGCAGTACTTC.

The chain combines TRBV4-2 with TRBJ1-2; D gene ambiguous. V was shortened by 0 bases and J by 7 bases, with 18 bases between the two germline ends. The CDR3 has 16 amino acids. Germline-derived CDR1 and CDR2 are LGHNA and YNFKEQ. CDR3 in amino acids: CASSQDLKGSGLGYTF. The CDR3 nucleotides are TGTGCCAGCAGCCAAGATCTTAAGGGCAGTGGCCTTGGCTACACCTTC.

Concerning this clone itself: At the DNA level, this CDR3 is encoded by other sequences in the same sample as well. The rearrangement joins TRBV5-6 to TRBJ1-2; D ambiguous. The CDR3 is made up of 11 amino acids. CDR1 and CDR2 (germline): SGHDT, YYEEEE. V was pared by 1 base and J by 2 bases, with 0 bases between. The CDR3 sequence: CASSLNYGYTF. CDR3 sequence (DNA): TGTGCCAGCAGCTTGAACTATGGCTACACCTTC.

This clone was detected once. The chain uses TRBV2 and TRBJ1-2, with TRBD1 matching 7 bases. The germline CDR1 and CDR2 sequences are SNHLY and FYNNEI. Unmatched junction bases numbered 25, after V lost 10 bases and J lost 8 bases. This CDR3 comprises 17 residues. CDR3 in DNA: TGTGCCACAGGTCGTCGGACAGGAGCCTTAGGAGGTATGGGCTACACCTTC. Translating it yields CATGRRTGALGGMGYTF.

V and J are TRBV5-4 and TRBJ2-7; D not certain. This CDR3 has 14 amino acids. Germline CDR1 SGHNT, CDR2 YYREEE (reference sequence). The V end was cut by 0 bases, the J end by 3 bases, with 10 bases between. In DNA form, the CDR3 reads TGTGCCAGCAGCTTGGTAGGGTCCAGCTACGAGCAGTACTTC. Protein: CASSLVGSSYEQYF.

This clone was seen a few times. The chain employs TRBV29-1 and TRBJ2-7, with 7 bases aligning to TRBD2. The CDR3 is made up of 12 amino acids. Germline V gives CDR1 SQVTM, CDR2 ANQGSEA. The V gene end was trimmed by 3 bases and the J gene end by 2 bases; junction bases not matched to a gene: 1. As DNA, the CDR3 is TGCAGCGTTGATGGGGGGGCCTACGAGCAGTACTTC. Its translation: CSVDGGAYEQYF.

The chain has TRBV19 and TRBJ1-4; D is unclear. The length of the CDR3 is 16 residues. Between the trimmed V and J ends, which lost 3 bases and 8 bases, there was a span of 19 bases. Germline V gene sequence: CDR1 LNHDA, CDR2 SQIVND (reference sequence). The DNA of the CDR3 is TGTGCCAGTAGTATCGGTACAGCAAAGCGGGGAGAAAAACTGTTTTTT. This encodes CASSIGTAKRGEKLFF.

V and J are TRBV19 and TRBJ2-7, with D possibly TRBD1 on 5 matching bases. The germline CDR1 and CDR2 sequences are LNHDA and SQIVND (reference sequence). Trimming shortened V by 4 bases and J by 3 bases, and 13 bases separated the two germline ends. The CDR3 is made up of 14 amino acids. CDR3: CASSSLQGGYEQYF. As DNA, the CDR3 is TGTGCCAGTAGTAGTTTGCAGGGCGGCTACGAGCAGTACTTC.

CDR3 protein: CASSLRGDRYYGYTF. CDR3 bases: TGTGCCAGCAGCTTGCGCGGGGACAGATACTATGGCTACACCTTC. The chain has TRBV5-4 and TRBJ1-2; 7 positions match TRBD1. The CDR3 covers 15 residues. Germline loops: CDR1 SGHNT, CDR2 YYREEE (reference sequence). The J segment lost 3 bases and the V segment lost 1 base, leaving 6 bases of the junction unmatched.

Here the CDR3 reads CASSLAGHNQPQHF. DNA for the CDR3: TGTGCCAGCAGCTTGGCCGGGCACAATCAGCCCCAGCATTTT. V gene TRBV4-2 combines with J gene TRBJ1-5; D gene uncertain. Trimming shortened V by 5 bases and J by 3 bases, and 11 bases separated the two germline ends. The CDR3 contains 14 residues. Germline V CDR1 and CDR2: LGHNA, YNFKEQ.

The V call is TRBV6-1, the J call TRBJ2-1; D is perhaps TRBD2 (6 bases). The CDR3 runs 15 residues. The ends were cut back, 0 bases at V and 2 bases at J, with 8 bases in the middle. Germline V gene lookup returns CDR1 MNHNS and CDR2 SASEGT. CDR3 coding DNA: TGTGCCAGCAGTGAAGCGCGGACTACCTACAATGAGCAGTTCTTC. The encoded protein is CASSEARTTYNEQFF.

The chain links TRBV7-6 to TRBJ1-2; D unresolved. Trimming stripped 4 bases from V and 4 bases from J, with 13 bases between. The CDR3 extends over 14 amino acids. Germline V CDR1 and CDR2: SGHVS, FNYEAQ. Here the CDR3 DNA reads TGTGCCAGCAGCTGTGTCCGTGAGACCTATGGCTACACCTTC. Translated, it gives CASSCVRETYGYTF.

This chain joins TRBV2 and TRBJ2-3, with 10 bases identical to TRBD2. From germline, CDR1 is SNHLY and CDR2 FYNNEI. V lost 7 bases, J lost 3 bases, and 13 bases stayed unmatched. The length of the CDR3 is 17 residues. This CDR3 reads CASIFPSGGLITDTQYF. The CDR3, as DNA: TGTGCCAGCATCTTTCCTAGCGGGGGACTCATAACAGATACGCAGTATTTT.

The V and J genes are TRBV7-2 and TRBJ1-5; no clear D. The V end was cut by 5 bases, the J end by 0 bases, with 11 bases between. There are 15 residues in the CDR3. Germline CDR1 and CDR2: SGHTA and FQGNSA. Here the CDR3 DNA reads TGTGCCAGCAGCACCGACCGATATAGCAATCAGCCCCAGCATTTT. Translated, it gives CASSTDRYSNQPQHF.

CDR3 residues: CAIKAREDTEAFF. As DNA, the CDR3 is TGTGCCATCAAGGCCAGGGAAGACACTGAAGCTTTCTTT. The chain is built from TRBV10-3 and TRBJ1-1, with D tentatively TRBD1 (5 bases). CDR3 length: 13 amino acids. Germline CDR1 ENHRY, CDR2 SYGVKD. V was cut by 7 bases and J by 3 bases, with 12 bases left in between.

The genes are TRBV5-1 and TRBJ2-3; D might be TRBD1 (6 bases). CDR3 length: 15 residues. Germline CDR1 reads SGHRS; CDR2 reads YFSETQ. Trimming removed 4 bases from V and 2 bases from J, with 14 bases in between. CDR3 bases: TGCGCCAGCAGCCGATCACAGGGTTTCACAGATACGCAGTATTTT. Its translation: CASSRSQGFTDTQYF. Supplemented by reference TRBV5-1 and TRBJ2-3, the full variable domain reads KAGVTQTPRYLIKTRGQQVTLSCSPISGHRSVSWYQQTPGQGLQFLFEYFSETQRNKGNFPGRFSGRQFSNSRSEMNVSTLELGDSALYLCASSRSQGFTDTQYFGPGTRLTVL.

This clone has only a few counts. J is TRBJ2-7 and V is TRBV5-5, with 7 bases matching TRBD2. Germline CDR1 reads SGHKS; CDR2 reads YYEKEE (reference sequence). J gave up 6 bases and V 0 bases, and 15 bases lay outside the gene matches. The CDR3 extends over 17 amino acids. The CDR3: CASSLELGLGLLGEQYF. The CDR3 DNA reads TGTGCCAGCAGCTTGGAATTAGGACTAGGCCTCCTAGGCGAGCAGTACTTC.

This chain uses TRBV2 with TRBJ2-7, with TRBD2 matching over 10 bases. Germline V lookup: CDR1 SNHLY, CDR2 FYNNEI. The CDR3 has 15 amino acids. Unmatched junction bases numbered 7, after V lost 4 bases and J lost 4 bases. The CDR3 region is CASSGLGLAPYEQYF. As DNA, the CDR3 is TGTGCCAGCAGTGGCCTGGGACTAGCGCCATACGAGCAGTACTTC.

The rearrangement uses TRBV6-6 and TRBJ1-1; 7 nucleotides match TRBD1. The CDR3 spans 14 residues. Germline V gene sequence: CDR1 MNHNY, CDR2 SVGAGI (reference sequence). Trimming at V came to 7 bases and at J to 8 bases, leaving 13 bases not matched to a gene. The CDR3 DNA is TGTGCCAGCACTCGACAGGGCACATTCACGGAAGCTTTCTTT. This gives the protein CASTRQGTFTEAFF.

Points on this clone: In the same sample, other DNA sequences code for this CDR3. V and J are TRBV20-1 and TRBJ1-1; D not certain. CDR1 and CDR2 from the germline V gene are DFQATT and SNEGSKA (reference sequence). Trimming shortened V by 3 bases and J by 4 bases, and 6 bases separated the two germline ends. The CDR3 has 11 amino acids. The CDR3 DNA is TGCAGTGCTAGGCCGGGCACTGAAGCTTTCTTT. Protein: CSARPGTEAFF.

This clone was picked up a small number of times. The genes are TRBV6-6 and TRBJ1-5; possibly TRBD1 for D (5 bases). CDR1 is MNHNY, CDR2 SVGAGI, per germline (reference sequence). V was clipped by 4 bases and J by 7 bases, with 17 bases between them. This CDR3 spans 15 amino acids. This chain's CDR3 is CASSFTTGREQPQHF. CDR3 bases: TGTGCCAGCAGTTTCACTACAGGAAGGGAACAGCCCCAGCATTTT.

The chain recombines TRBV19 with TRBJ1-1; D is perhaps TRBD1 (5 bases). The length of the CDR3 is 14 residues. V lost 7 bases and J 3 bases, leaving 15 bases between the germline ends. CDR1 and CDR2 (germline): LNHDA, SQIVND (reference sequence). The DNA for the CDR3 is TGTGCCAGTACTACCCCGTCAGGGTACACTGAAGCTTTCTTT. Its translation: CASTTPSGYTEAFF.

The genes are TRBV6-5 and TRBJ1-6; no firm D call. V shed 9 bases and J shed 8 bases, with 17 bases lying between them. This CDR3 contains 14 residues. Germline values: CDR1 MNHEY, CDR2 SVGAGI. This chain's CDR3 is CASRDRIQDSPLHF. The DNA of the CDR3 is TGTGCCAGTAGAGACCGAATCCAAGATTCACCCCTCCACTTT.

The gene calls are TRBV6-1 and TRBJ1-3; tentative D call: TRBD1 (6 bases). The CDR3 extends over 13 amino acids. V was cut by 6 bases and J by 4 bases, with 10 bases left in between. Germline values: CDR1 MNHNS, CDR2 SASEGT. CDR3 DNA sequence: TGTGCCAGCAGCGGGACACTCGGAAACACCATATATTTT. Its translation: CASSGTLGNTIYF.

The genes are TRBV19 and TRBJ1-2; TRBD1 is a possible D gene (5 bases). The CDR3 is 11 amino acids. Germline-derived CDR1 and CDR2 are LNHDA and SQIVND (reference sequence). With 8 bases removed from V and 7 bases from J, the gap between germline ends came to 11 bases. In nucleotides, the CDR3 is TGTGCCAGTGGGGGAAGGGCTGGCTACACCTTC. This gives the protein CASGGRAGYTF.

The J gene is TRBJ1-4, the V gene TRBV6-5; unclear D gene. The germline CDR1 and CDR2 sequences are MNHEY and SVGAGI. The CDR3 consists of 11 residues. V shed 2 bases and J shed 8 bases, with 3 bases lying between them. CDR3 residues: CASSYKEKLFF. In DNA, the CDR3 is TGTGCCAGCAGTTACAAGGAAAAACTGTTTTTT.